This record looks at one T cell receptor beta chain sequence and its context. This record comes from a study of blood T cell repertoires in COVID-19. Assay: immunoSEQ multiplex PCR; the TCRdb copy retains only in-frame clones and omits some. The top ten clones hold about 3.3% of a sample with roughly 120,000 clones, about 85% of them seen once. The CDR3 spans 16 residues. The J gene is TRBJ1-6, the V gene TRBV21-1; the table calls TRBD1, which could not be checked here. TRBV21-1 is marked as a pseudogene. The clonotype comes from a woman over 75 with COVID-19, enrolled during active disease. Material: peripheral blood. The CDR3 DNA follows: TGTGCCAGCAGCGACCCTGGGACAGGGTGTAGTTCACCCCTCCACTTT. It translates to CASSDPGTGCSSPLHF.